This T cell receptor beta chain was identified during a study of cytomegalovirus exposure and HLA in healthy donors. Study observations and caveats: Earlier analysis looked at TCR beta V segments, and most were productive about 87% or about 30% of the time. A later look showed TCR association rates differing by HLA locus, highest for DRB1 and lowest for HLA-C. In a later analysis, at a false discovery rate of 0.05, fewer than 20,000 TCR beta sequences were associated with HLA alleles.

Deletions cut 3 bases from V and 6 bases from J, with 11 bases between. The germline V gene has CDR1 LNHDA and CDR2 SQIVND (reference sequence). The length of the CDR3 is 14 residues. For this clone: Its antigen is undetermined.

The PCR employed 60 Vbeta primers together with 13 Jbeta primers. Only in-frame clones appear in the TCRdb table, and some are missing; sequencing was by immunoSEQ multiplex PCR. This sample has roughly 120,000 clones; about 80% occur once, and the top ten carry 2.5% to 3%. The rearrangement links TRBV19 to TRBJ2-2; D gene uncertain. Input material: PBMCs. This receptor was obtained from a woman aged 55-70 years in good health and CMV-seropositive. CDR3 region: CASSILTGPGELFF. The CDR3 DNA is TGTGCCAGTAGTATCTTGACTGGTCCCGGGGAGCTGTTTTTT.